This is a list of T cell receptor beta chains from one sample in a study of Ad26.COV2.S vaccination and SARS-CoV-2 variants. Repertoires were generated with immunoSEQ multiplex PCR, while TCRdb's copy carries only in-frame clones and drops some. The data contain under 550,000 clones, more than 80% of them singletons. This specimen was peripheral blood, taken in a trial of Ad26.COV2.S vaccine versus placebo. Receptor source: a person aged 18-60 years who received the Ad26.COV2.S COVID-19 vaccine or a placebo. The CDR3 runs from the conserved cysteine through the conserved F or W. The D gene is left open where the match is weak. Only some rows state a clone size, as once, few, many or a class for expanded clones.

>-|-|TRBJ1-1|TRBV18
CASSPPPGSDTEAFF
TGTGCCAGCTCACCACCCCCAGGGAGTGACACTGAAGCTTTCTTT
>-|-|TRBJ1-1|TRBV5-6
CASHRFNRGTEAFF
TGTGCCAGCCATCGTTTCAACCGGGGCACTGAAGCTTTCTTT
>TRBD2|-|TRBJ2-7|TRBV4-3
CASSQGGTGTYEQYF
TGCGCCAGCAGCCAGGGAGGGACTGGAACCTACGAGCAGTACTTC
>-|-|TRBJ2-1|TRBV5-4
CASSTGTRDYNEQFF
TGTGCCAGCAGCACCGGGACTCGAGATTACAATGAGCAGTTCTTC
>-|-|TRBJ1-4|TRBV4-1
CASSLGAAGSFEKLFF
TGCGCCAGCAGCCTGGGTGCGGCAGGCAGTTTTGAAAAACTGTTTTTT
>-|-|TRBJ2-7|TRBV6-2/TRBV6-3
CASSYREIDEQYF
TGTGCCAGCAGTTACAGGGAAATAGACGAGCAGTACTTC
>-|-|TRBJ1-1|TRBV19
CASSTESNMNTEAFF
TGTGCCAGTAGTACCGAGAGTAATATGAACACTGAAGCTTTCTTT
>-|-|TRBJ2-1|TRBV9
CASSVVSANEQFF
TGTGCCAGCAGCGTAGTGTCCGCCAATGAGCAGTTCTTC
>-|-|TRBJ1-2|TRBV7-9
CASSFQGPTYGYTF
TGTGCCAGCAGCTTCCAGGGACCGACCTATGGCTACACCTTC
>TRBD2|-|TRBJ2-5|TRBV4-3
CASSQGTGGETQYF
TGCGCCAGCAGCCAAGGCACGGGAGGAGAGACCCAGTACTTC
>-|once|TRBJ2-7|TRBV25-1
CASRGTGTYEQYF
TGTGCCAGCCGGGGTACAGGGACCTACGAGCAGTACTTC
>-|-|TRBJ2-3|TRBV10-3
CAIRMTGTITDTQYF
TGTGCCATCAGGATGACGGGGACCATCACAGATACGCAGTATTTT
>TRBD2|-|TRBJ2-5|TRBV29-1
CSANLMIGTSGRVGAQETQYF
TGCAGCGCAAACCTTATGATCGGGACTAGCGGGAGAGTGGGGGCCCAAGAGACCCAGTACTTC
>-|-|TRBJ1-1|TRBV28
CASSPVDMNTEAFF
TGTGCCAGCAGTCCCGTCGACATGAACACTGAAGCTTTCTTT
>-|-|TRBJ2-5|TRBV5-6
CASSLVGGYQETQYF
TGTGCCAGCAGCTTGGTTGGCGGGTACCAAGAGACCCAGTACTTC
>-|-|TRBJ2-7|TRBV4-3
CASSHGLTYEQYF
TGCGCCAGCAGCCACGGACTTACATACGAGCAGTACTTC
>-|-|TRBJ1-1|TRBV6-4
CASSDLPPLTGNTEAFF
TGTGCCAGCAGTGATCTTCCCCCTCTCACGGGTAACACTGAAGCTTTCTTT
>-|-|TRBJ2-7|TRBV4-3
CASSQDWVDYEQYF
TGCGCCAGCAGCCAAGATTGGGTCGATTACGAGCAGTACTTC
>-|once|TRBJ2-1|TRBV7-9
CASSRYLGEQFF
TGTGCCAGCAGCCGCTACTTGGGTGAGCAGTTCTTC
>TRBD2|-|TRBJ2-3|TRBV27
CASSWGASGGDTQYF
TGTGCCAGCAGTTGGGGAGCTAGCGGGGGAGATACGCAGTATTTT
>-|once|TRBJ1-6|TRBV9
CASSGTGGESHNSPLHF
TGTGCCAGCAGCGGAACCGGGGGAGAAAGTCATAATTCACCCCTCCACTTT
>-|-|TRBJ1-1|TRBV7-2
CASSPAWGNAFF
TGTGCCAGCAGCCCCGCCTGGGGGAATGCTTTCTTT
>-|-|TRBJ2-2|TRBV12-5
CATWGLTGELFF
TGTGCTACGTGGGGGCTCACCGGGGAGCTGTTTTTT
>TRBD2|-|TRBJ2-1|TRBV6-2/TRBV6-3
CASSFGQLAGISYNEQFF
TGTGCCAGCAGTTTTGGACAGCTAGCGGGCATCTCCTACAATGAGCAGTTCTTC
>-|-|TRBJ1-2|TRBV29-1
CSVDAREDLGYTF
TGCAGCGTTGACGCCCGGGAGGATTTAGGCTACACCTTC
>TRBD1|once|TRBJ2-7|TRBV15
CATSKTPGTDSYEQYF
TGTGCCACCAGTAAGACCCCGGGGACAGACTCCTACGAGCAGTACTTC
>-|-|TRBJ1-2|TRBV7-2
CASSLNRWGANYGYTF
TGTGCCAGCAGCTTAAACAGGTGGGGAGCTAACTATGGCTACACCTTC
>-|-|TRBJ2-5|TRBV2
CASSEDLQETQYF
TGTGCCAGCAGTGAAGACCTCCAAGAGACCCAGTACTTC
>-|-|TRBJ2-2|TRBV6-5
CAGGATNTGELFF
TGTGCCGGAGGGGCAACGAACACCGGGGAGCTGTTTTTT
>TRBD2|-|TRBJ2-7|TRBV7-9
CASSSRGSYEQYF
TGTGCCAGCAGCTCGCGGGGGTCCTACGAGCAGTACTTC
>-|few|TRBJ2-7|TRBV4-1
CASSQVDEWGTYEQYF
TGCGCCAGCAGCCAAGTTGATGAGTGGGGGACCTACGAGCAGTACTTC
>-|-|TRBJ2-7|TRBV11-2
CASSLAAYEQYF
TGTGCCAGCAGCTTAGCAGCCTACGAGCAGTACTTC
>-|-|TRBJ2-7|TRBV30
CAWSARQRGEQYF
TGTGCCTGGAGTGCCAGACAGCGCGGCGAGCAGTACTTC
>-|once|TRBJ1-5|TRBV7-8
CASSLDLARNQPQHF
TGTGCCAGCAGCTTAGACCTCGCAAGGAATCAGCCCCAGCATTTT
>-|-|TRBJ2-1|TRBV29-1
CSVPRRDLYNEQFF
TGCAGCGTCCCGAGACGGGACCTATACAATGAGCAGTTCTTC
>-|-|TRBJ2-7|TRBV2
CASKAGTGVLYEQYF
TGTGCCAGCAAAGCCGGAACGGGAGTACTCTACGAGCAGTACTTC
>TRBD2|once|TRBJ2-7|TRBV4-3
CASSQTSGRGGYEQYF
TGCGCCAGCAGCCAAACTAGCGGGAGAGGGGGATACGAGCAGTACTTC
>TRBD1|-|TRBJ2-2|TRBV9
CASSVGPQGAGELFF
TGTGCCAGCAGCGTAGGTCCCCAGGGGGCCGGGGAGCTGTTTTTT
>-|-|TRBJ2-7|TRBV4-1
CASSQDLWGEQYF
TGCGCCAGCAGCCAAGATCTCTGGGGCGAGCAGTACTTC
>-|-|TRBJ2-3|TRBV19
CASSKGRGDTQYF
TGTGCCAGTAGTAAGGGAAGGGGAGATACGCAGTATTTT
>TRBD2|-|TRBJ2-3|TRBV5-4
CASSAGTSASTDTQYF
TGTGCCAGCAGCGCCGGGACTAGCGCCAGCACAGATACGCAGTATTTT
>-|few|TRBJ1-5|TRBV6-5
CASSYNSNQPQHF
TGTGCCAGCAGTTACAACAGCAATCAGCCCCAGCATTTT
>-|-|TRBJ2-3|TRBV4-1
CASSQPGPTTDTQYF
TGCGCCAGCAGCCAACCGGGGCCAACCACAGATACGCAGTATTTT
>-|-|TRBJ1-5|TRBV6-6
CASRSGSEGNQPQHF
TGTGCCAGCAGGTCAGGGTCGGAAGGCAATCAGCCCCAGCATTTT
>-|-|TRBJ1-4|TRBV6-2/TRBV6-3
CASSYSLTGTSRLFF
TGTGCCAGCAGTTACTCACTCACCGGGACATCGCGACTGTTTTTT
>-|-|TRBJ2-3|TRBV18
CASSGGNEADTQYF
TGTGCCAGCTCCGGAGGGAATGAGGCAGATACGCAGTATTTT
>-|once|TRBJ1-2|TRBV18
CASSPPGGANYGYTF
TGTGCCAGCTCACCACCAGGGGGAGCTAACTATGGCTACACCTTC
>TRBD2|-|TRBJ2-4|TRBV6-6
CASSPYTASGLAKNIQYF
TGTGCCAGCAGTCCATACACGGCTAGCGGTCTAGCCAAAAACATTCAGTACTTC
>-|-|TRBJ2-2|TRBV21-1
CASSKQQGNTGELFF
TGTGCCAGCAGCAAACAACAGGGAAACACCGGGGAGCTGTTTTTT
>-|-|TRBJ2-1|TRBV29-1
CSLSDLYNEQFF
TGCAGCCTTAGCGATCTCTACAATGAGCAGTTCTTC
>TRBD1|-|TRBJ2-2|TRBV10-3
CATGQGVTGELFF
TGTGCCACCGGACAGGGGGTCACCGGGGAGCTGTTTTTT
>TRBD2|-|TRBJ2-1|TRBV28
CASRSPIAGATYNEQFF
TGTGCCAGCAGGAGTCCAATAGCGGGAGCTACCTACAATGAGCAGTTCTTC
>TRBD1|-|TRBJ1-1|TRBV2
CASRGQGFFTEAFF
TGTGCCAGCAGGGGACAGGGTTTTTTCACTGAAGCTTTCTTT
>-|-|TRBJ1-3|TRBV6-5
CASRSGNTIYF
TGTGCCAGCAGGTCTGGAAACACCATATATTTT
>-|-|TRBJ2-1|TRBV7-2
CASSLWQGEPLEGWFF
TGTGCCAGCAGCTTATGGCAGGGAGAGCCTTTAGAGGGTTGGTTCTTC
>-|-|TRBJ2-7|TRBV29-1
CSVESSYEQYF
TGCAGCGTTGAATCCAGCTACGAGCAGTACTTC
>TRBD2|-|TRBJ2-1|TRBV9
CASSMGLAGAGYNEQFF
TGTGCCAGCAGCATGGGACTAGCGGGAGCCGGGTACAATGAGCAGTTCTTC